This passage covers 8 T cell receptor beta chains from one sample sequenced in a study of glioma-infiltrating T cells (dated by TCRdb to 2015 to 2016). Reads for this sample came from an Illumina MiSeq. TCR alpha and beta CDR3 regions were amplified with the iRepertoire nested amplicon-rescue multiplex PCR (arm-PCR) platform from RNA. TCRdb handled the public reads itself, with Q25 trimming in fastp and clone calling in MiXCR, and kept productive beta chains. Each CDR3 protein appears once, grouped with its most common genes and DNA. In this sample the table shows about 3,900 distinct CDR3 sequences, 25% to 40% of which occur a single time. The ten largest clones capture approximately 25% of the sample. Sequencing input: glioma tissue, nonneoplastic brain tissue, or PBMCs (not recorded which). The receptors come from a human donor with low-grade glioma or glioblastoma, undergoing nonglioma brain surgery, or in good health (not recorded which).

This clonotype has at least ten counts. The chain combines TRBV6-4 with TRBJ1-1; D unresolved. The V gene's germline CDR1 is MRHNA and CDR2 SNTAGT. V lost 4 bases to trimming and J lost 4 bases, with 10 bases between them. This CDR3 comprises 13 residues. The CDR3 nucleotides are TGTGCCAGCAGTGTGCCGTGGGGCACTGAAGCTTTCTTT. It codes for CASSVPWGTEAFF.

This clonotype is classed as medium-sized (0.01 to 0.1%). J is TRBJ2-1 and V is TRBV27; the match to TRBD2 covers 7 bases. With 2 bases clipped from V and 8 bases from J, the junction kept 6 bases outside the gene matches. Germline V CDR1 and CDR2: MNHEY, SMNVEV (reference sequence). This CDR3 is built from 14 residues. This CDR3 is CASSLERGFDEQFF. DNA for the CDR3: TGTGCCAGCAGTTTAGAGCGGGGTTTCGATGAGCAGTTCTTC.

Worth noting for this clonotype: Since a much larger clone is just one base distant, this may be a read error. CDR3 DNA sequence: TGTGCCACCAGTTATTCGTCCGGCAACGAGCAGTACTTC. Translated: CATSYSSGNEQYF. The chain links TRBV24-1 to TRBJ2-7; D gene uncertain. CDR3 length: 13 amino acids. Between the trimmed V and J ends, which lost 6 bases and 5 bases, there was a span of 13 bases. Per the germline V gene, CDR1 is KGHDR and CDR2 is SFDVKD.

There are many counts of this clonotype. V and J are TRBV19 and TRBJ2-2, with a tentative D call TRBD1 (6 bases). The CDR3 covers 13 residues. Germline CDR1 reads LNHDA; CDR2 reads SQIVND (reference sequence). V lost 4 bases and J lost 6, with 9 bases in between. CDR3 sequence reads: CASSNRASGELFF. CDR3 coding DNA: TGTGCCAGTAGTAACAGGGCTTCCGGGGAGCTGTTTTTT.

By proportion, this clonotype is medium-sized. This chain uses TRBV6-2 or TRBV6-3 with TRBJ2-7; 7 bases agree with TRBD2. The CDR3 is 18 amino acids. CDR1 MNHEY and CDR2 SVGEGT come from the germline V gene. J was trimmed by 3 bases and V by 2 bases; bases with no gene match: 16. The CDR3 DNA sequence: TGTGCCAGCAGTTACCCGAACCCTAAGCGGGGATCTAGCTACGAGCAGTACTTC. It encodes CASSYPNPKRGSSYEQYF.

This clonotype was found a few times. CDR3 in amino acids: CASQGQGDGYTF. DNA of the CDR3: TGTGCCAGCCAGGGACAGGGAGATGGCTACACCTTC. The V call is TRBV19, the J call TRBJ1-2; 9 bases are shared with TRBD1. Germline V CDR1 and CDR2: LNHDA, SQIVND (reference sequence). CDR3 length: 12 residues. J lost 6 bases, V lost 9 bases, and 5 bases had no gene match. Supplemented by reference TRBV19 and TRBJ1-2, the full variable domain reads DGGITQSPKYLFRKEGQNVTLSCEQNLNHDAMYWYRQDPGQGLRLIYYSQIVNDFQKGDIAEGYSVSREKKESFPLTVTSAQKNPTAFYLCASQGQGDGYTFGSGTRLTVV.

The rearrangement links TRBV12-3 or TRBV12-4 to TRBJ1-6, with 7 bases identical to TRBD1. Germline trimming cut 11 bases from V and 3 bases from J; bases unmatched to any gene: 16. The CDR3 contains 17 residues. The CDR3 protein is CAGQDRKGTGYNSPLHF. The CDR3, as DNA: TGTGCCGGCCAGGACAGGAAAGGGACTGGCTATAATTCACCCCTCCACTTT.

To note about this clonotype: A single base separates this from a much larger clone, so it may be a read error. The genes are TRBV19 and TRBJ1-2; D is uncertain. The germline gives CDR1 LNHDA, CDR2 SQIVND (reference sequence). This CDR3 region has 14 residues. The DNA of the CDR3 is TGTGCCAGTAGGCCACCGGCCCTCACCTATGGCTACGCCTTC. Its protein is CASRPPALTYGYAF.